Following are 17 T cell receptor beta chains from one sample sequenced in a study of CD8+CD57+ T cells in acquired aplastic anemia. Patients sequenced had flow cytometry evidence of CD8+CD57+ cell expansion. Profiling that covered TCR beta VDJ and CDR3 relied on genomic DNA as its template. TCRdb called the reads again in MiXCR, with one record for every CDR3 protein. The top ten clones hold about 60% of a sample with just over 200,000 distinct CDR3 sequences, over 55% of them seen once. The source material was sorted CD4+, CD8+, or CD8+CD57+ T cells (not recorded which) from PBMCs. The receptor source for this set is a human donor with aplastic anemia.

V is TRBV15 and J is TRBJ2-7; 9 bases fit TRBD1. This CDR3 region has 16 residues. Per the germline V gene, CDR1 is LNHNV and CDR2 is YYDKDF (reference sequence). The V gene end was trimmed by 3 bases and the J gene end by 3 bases; junction bases not matched to a gene: 9. The CDR3, as DNA: TGTGCCACCAGCAGTTTAACCGGGACAGGGATCTACGAGCAGTACTTC. Translated, it gives CATSSLTGTGIYEQYF.

This clonotype appeared a few times. The CDR3 sequence is CASSQDSTRFNEQFF. CDR3 bases: TGTGCCAGCAGCCAAGATAGTACTAGGTTTAATGAGCAGTTCTTC. This chain uses TRBV3-1 with TRBJ2-1; a possible D gene is TRBD2 (5 bases). The CDR3 covers 15 residues. Trimming shortened V by 0 bases and J by 7 bases, and 13 bases separated the two germline ends. Germline CDR1 is LGHDT and CDR2 is YNNKEL (reference sequence).

In its sample, this clonotype was seen a few times. CDR3 amino acids: CATSESGQGNNEQFF. CDR3 DNA: TGTGCCACCAGTGAATCCGGACAGGGTAACAATGAGCAGTTCTTC. V is TRBV24-1 and J is TRBJ2-1, with TRBD1 identical over 8 bases. CDR1 is KGHDR and CDR2 is SFDVKD in the germline V gene. V was clipped by 4 bases and J by 5 bases; unmatched bases: 6. The CDR3 sequence is 15 residues long.

V is TRBV7-2 and J is TRBJ2-3, with D possibly being TRBD2 (7 bases). The CDR3 is 15 residues long. From germline, CDR1 is SGHTA and CDR2 FQGNSA. The V end was cut by 5 bases, the J end by 4 bases, with 16 bases between. The CDR3 DNA sequence: TGTGCCAGCAGCCAAGGCGGGGGCGAGGCAGATACGCAGTATTTT. Protein: CASSQGGGEADTQYF. The complete variable domain, with remaining parts taken from reference TRBV7-2 and TRBJ2-3, reads GAGVSQSPSNKVTEKGKDVELRCDPISGHTALYWYRQSLGQGLEFLIYFQGNSAPDKSGLPSDRFSAERTGGSVSTLTIQRTQQEDSAVYLCASSQGGGEADTQYFGPGTRLTVL.

This rearrangement joins TRBV19 to TRBJ2-2; no reliable D call. V was pared by 1 base and J by 4 bases, with 4 bases between. Germline V CDR1 and CDR2: LNHDA, SQIVND (reference sequence). The CDR3 runs to 13 residues. This CDR3 reads CASSIGSTGELFF. Written as DNA, the CDR3 is TGTGCCAGTAGTATAGGGTCCACCGGGGAGCTGTTTTTT.

This rearrangement joins TRBV7-2 to TRBJ1-5, with unresolved D. This CDR3 contains 15 residues. Germline V lookup: CDR1 SGHTA, CDR2 FQGNSA. Trimming stripped 4 bases from V and 2 bases from J, with 12 bases between. The CDR3 loop is CASSSGVERNQPQHF. CDR3 bases: TGTGCCAGCAGCTCTGGGGTCGAGCGCAATCAGCCCCAGCATTTT.

V usage is TRBV5-1 and J usage is TRBJ2-7, with D possibly matching TRBD2 (7 bases). Trimming stripped 0 bases from V and 4 bases from J, with 14 bases between. CDR1 SGHRS and CDR2 YFSETQ come from the germline V gene. The CDR3 totals 15 residues. The CDR3 DNA is TGCGCCAGCAGCTTGGAATTCGGGGGGCTGTACGAGCAGTACTTC. It specifies CASSLEFGGLYEQYF.

This clonotype turned up a few times. This sequence joins TRBV15 and TRBJ2-7; the D call may be TRBD1 or TRBD2 (6 bases each). The CDR3 runs to 15 residues. The V gene lost 3 bases and the J gene lost 3 bases, with 15 bases spanning the gap. Germline V CDR1 and CDR2: LNHNV, YYDKDF (reference sequence). This CDR3 is CATSSGGTIGYEQYF. DNA for the CDR3: TGTGCCACCAGCAGTGGCGGGACAATCGGCTACGAGCAGTACTTC.

This chain joins TRBV2 and TRBJ2-3, with D possibly called TRBD1 or TRBD2 (6 bases each). Germline CDR1 reads SNHLY; CDR2 reads FYNNEI. Trimming removed 6 bases at V and 2 bases at J, with 15 bases between. CDR3 size: 15 residues. CDR3 sequence reads: CASSHREVVTDTQYF. The CDR3 DNA reads as TGTGCCAGCAGCCACAGGGAGGTCGTCACAGATACGCAGTATTTT.

This clonotype was seen repeatedly, ten times or more. The chain links TRBV12-3 or TRBV12-4 to TRBJ2-7, with 7 bases identical to TRBD2. The CDR3 runs to 14 residues. With 7 bases clipped from V and 3 bases from J, the junction kept 9 bases outside the gene matches. The CDR3 DNA follows: TGTGCCAGCACCTGGGGTAGCGGGTACTACGAGCAGTACTTC. As protein: CASTWGSGYYEQYF.

The chain couples TRBV24-1 to TRBJ2-1; tentatively, D is TRBD1 (6 bases). Trimming removed 9 bases from V and 7 bases from J, with 21 bases in between. The CDR3 is 15 amino acids. Looked up from germline, CDR1 is KGHDR and CDR2 is SFDVKD. The CDR3 region has the DNA TGTGCCACCGGATCGACGACAGGCAGTGTGAATGAGCAGTTCTTC. This gives the protein CATGSTTGSVNEQFF.

The gene calls are TRBV29-1 and TRBJ2-2; 7 bases match TRBD1. This CDR3 spans 14 amino acids. Trimming at V came to 7 bases and at J to 2 bases, leaving 7 bases not matched to a gene. Germline V gene sequence: CDR1 SQVTM, CDR2 ANQGSEA. This CDR3 is CSGATGINTGELFF. Here the CDR3 DNA reads TGCAGCGGGGCGACAGGGATTAACACCGGGGAGCTGTTTTTT.

The genes are TRBV7-3 and TRBJ2-1; D possibly corresponds to TRBD2 (9 bases). Deletions cut 3 bases from V and 0 bases from J, with 24 bases between. Germline V lookup: CDR1 SGHTA, CDR2 FQGTGA. The CDR3 is 20 residues long. The CDR3 nucleotides read TGTGCCAGCAGCTTGATGGACAGGGTGGCGGGAGGGAGCTCCTACAATGAGCAGTTCTTC. Its protein product is CASSLMDRVAGGSSYNEQFF.

The chain couples TRBV10-1 to TRBJ2-3, with D unresolved. The V gene's germline CDR1 is WNHNN and CDR2 SYGVQD (reference sequence). This CDR3 comprises 11 residues. Trimming took off 3 bases at V and 8 bases at J, with 6 bases between the two ends. CDR3 in amino acids: CASSDWGTQYF. Here the CDR3 DNA reads TGCGCCAGCAGTGACTGGGGTACGCAGTATTTT.

V gene TRBV24-1 combines with J gene TRBJ1-2; D remains ambiguous. This CDR3 has 14 amino acids. CDR1 KGHDR and CDR2 SFDVKD come from the germline V gene. Deletions cut 3 bases from V and 2 bases from J, with 9 bases between. This CDR3 is CATSDVGLNYGYTF. The CDR3, as DNA: TGTGCCACCAGTGATGTCGGATTGAACTATGGCTACACCTTC.

This sequence joins TRBV20-1 and TRBJ2-1; D perhaps matches TRBD2 (5 bases). Trimming took 3 bases from V and 1 from J, leaving 10 bases between them. The CDR3 is 14 residues long. CDR1 is DFQATT and CDR2 is SNEGSKA in the germline V gene (reference sequence). The CDR3 region has the DNA TGCAGTGCTAGCCCTCGGGAATCCTACAATGAGCAGTTCTTC. Its translation: CSASPRESYNEQFF.

This chain joins TRBV20-1 and TRBJ2-3, with 7 bases aligning to TRBD1. The germline CDR1 and CDR2 sequences are DFQATT and SNEGSKA (reference sequence). V gave up 3 bases and J gave up 2 bases; unmatched junction bases: 11. The CDR3 loop spans 16 amino acids. The CDR3 nucleotides are TGCAGTGCTAGGGTCACAGGGGTAGGCGACACAGATACGCAGTATTTT. Translating gives CSARVTGVGDTDTQYF.